What follows describes a single T cell receptor beta chain. Its antigen is currently not known. The sample holds no much larger clone one base away, and base qualities are not on file. The data originate from a study of CD8 T cells in ankylosing spondylitis (dated by TCRdb to about 2017). Regarding the complete study: The study set out to find disease-linked TCR variants by profiling T cell receptor beta repertoires in ankylosing spondylitis patients and healthy donors. The full study cohort was made up of 25 to 30 ankylosing spondylitis patients and roughly 98 healthy donors. Peripheral blood samples were taken, and synovial fluid was additionally collected from ankylosing spondylitis patients. The paper as a whole reports these results and caveats: The disease-linked clones showed a CD8+ phenotype and occurred at relatively low frequencies in peripheral blood. Blood from ankylosing spondylitis patients appeared to be characterized by a TCR beta motif made up of several highly homologous amino acid variants. The disease-linked clones were reported to be significantly enriched in matched synovial fluid samples from ankylosing spondylitis patients. Some motif variants were previously reported in synovial fluid and blood of reactive arthritis patients, suggesting common disease-initiation mechanisms.

The data were produced on an Illumina HiSeq 2500. Quantitative 5'-RACE with molecular barcodes was used to prepare TCR beta libraries. The original methods were these. A new computational method, built on a probabilistic model of VDJ rearrangement, was used to identify disease-linked TCR variants. TCRdb reprocessing: public reads trimmed at Q25 with fastp, clones called with MiXCR, in-frame beta chains kept. Rows with a matching CDR3 protein are joined into one entry that keeps the most common DNA and genes. It is TCRdb's table, rather than the study itself, that gives the V and J calls and clone size. Recorded for this sample are some 330,000 distinct CDR3 sequences; 8% of them occurred a single time. The top ten hold about 14% of the sample. Trimming takes 5 bases from V and 1 base from J, and the germline ends sit 11 bases apart. CDR3 length: 15 amino acids, cysteine to phenylalanine. The retained sequence is limited to the CDR3, 45 bases, with the frame set at the first base. CDR1 is given as KGHSH and CDR2 as LQKENI, both from the germline V gene.

The sample comprised blood, either unsorted or a sorted T cell fraction (not recorded which). The receptor comes from a male donor with ankylosing spondylitis. Recombination linked TRBV18 to TRBJ2-2; the D element might be TRBD1 or TRBD2, as each aligns at 5 bases. The DNA sequence is as follows: TGTGCCAGCTCATCCGGGGCGTTGAACACCGGGGAGCTGTTTTTT. Translated, it reads CASSSGALNTGELFF.